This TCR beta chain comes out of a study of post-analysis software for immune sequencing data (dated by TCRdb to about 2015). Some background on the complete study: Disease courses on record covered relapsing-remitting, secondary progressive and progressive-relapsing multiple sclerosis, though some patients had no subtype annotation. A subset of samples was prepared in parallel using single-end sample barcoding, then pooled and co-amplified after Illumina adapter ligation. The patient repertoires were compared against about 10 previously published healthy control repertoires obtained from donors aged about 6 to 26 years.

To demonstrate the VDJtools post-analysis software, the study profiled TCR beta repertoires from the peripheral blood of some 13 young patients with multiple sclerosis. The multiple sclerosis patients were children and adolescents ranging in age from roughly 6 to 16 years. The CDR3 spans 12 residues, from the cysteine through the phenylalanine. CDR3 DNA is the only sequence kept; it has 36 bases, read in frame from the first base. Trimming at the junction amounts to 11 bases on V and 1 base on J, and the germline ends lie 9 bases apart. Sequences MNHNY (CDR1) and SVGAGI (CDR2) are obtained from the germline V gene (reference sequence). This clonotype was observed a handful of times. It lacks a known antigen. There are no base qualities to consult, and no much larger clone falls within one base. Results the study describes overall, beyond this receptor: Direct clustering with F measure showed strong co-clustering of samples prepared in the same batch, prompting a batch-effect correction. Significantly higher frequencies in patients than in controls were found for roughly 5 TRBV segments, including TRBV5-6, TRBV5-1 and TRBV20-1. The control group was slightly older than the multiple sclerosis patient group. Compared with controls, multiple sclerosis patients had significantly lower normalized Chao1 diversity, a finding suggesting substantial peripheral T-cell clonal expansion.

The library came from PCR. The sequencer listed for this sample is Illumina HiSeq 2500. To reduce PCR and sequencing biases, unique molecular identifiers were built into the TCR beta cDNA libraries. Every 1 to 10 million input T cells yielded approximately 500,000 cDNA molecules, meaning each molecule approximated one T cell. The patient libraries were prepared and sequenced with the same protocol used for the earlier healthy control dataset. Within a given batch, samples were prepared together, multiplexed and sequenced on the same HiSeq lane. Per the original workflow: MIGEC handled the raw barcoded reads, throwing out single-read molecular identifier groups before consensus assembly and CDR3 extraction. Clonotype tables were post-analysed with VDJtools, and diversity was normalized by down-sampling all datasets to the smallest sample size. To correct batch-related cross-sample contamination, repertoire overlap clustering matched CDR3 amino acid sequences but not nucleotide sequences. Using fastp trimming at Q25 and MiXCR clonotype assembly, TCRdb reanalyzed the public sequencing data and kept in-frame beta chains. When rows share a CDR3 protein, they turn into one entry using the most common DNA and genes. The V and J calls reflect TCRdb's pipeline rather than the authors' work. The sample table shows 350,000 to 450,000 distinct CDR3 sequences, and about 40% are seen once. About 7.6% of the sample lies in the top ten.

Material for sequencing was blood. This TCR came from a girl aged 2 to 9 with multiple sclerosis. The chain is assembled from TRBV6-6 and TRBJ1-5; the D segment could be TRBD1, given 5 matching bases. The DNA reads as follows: TGTGCCGCGCGGGACAGCAATCAGCCCCAGCATTTT. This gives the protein CAARDSNQPQHF.